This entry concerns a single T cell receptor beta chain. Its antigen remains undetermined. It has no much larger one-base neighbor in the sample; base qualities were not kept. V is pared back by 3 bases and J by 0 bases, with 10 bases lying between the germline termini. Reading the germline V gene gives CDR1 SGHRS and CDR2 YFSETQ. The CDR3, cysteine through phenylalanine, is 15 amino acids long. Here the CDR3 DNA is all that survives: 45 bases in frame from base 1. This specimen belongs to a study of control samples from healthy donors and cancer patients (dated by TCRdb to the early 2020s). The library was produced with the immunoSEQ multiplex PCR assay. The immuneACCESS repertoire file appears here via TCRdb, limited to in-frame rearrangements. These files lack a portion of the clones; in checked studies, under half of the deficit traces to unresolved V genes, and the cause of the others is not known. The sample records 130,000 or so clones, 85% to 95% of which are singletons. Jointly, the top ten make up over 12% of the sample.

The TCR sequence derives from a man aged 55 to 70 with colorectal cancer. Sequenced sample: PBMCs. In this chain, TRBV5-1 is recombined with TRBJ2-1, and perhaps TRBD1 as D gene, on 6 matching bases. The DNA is TGCGCCAGCAGCTCCCAGGGGAGCTCCTACAATGAGCAGTTCTTC. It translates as CASSSQGSSYNEQFF. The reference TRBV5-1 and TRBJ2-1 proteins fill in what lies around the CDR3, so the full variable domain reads KAGVTQTPRYLIKTRGQQVTLSCSPISGHRSVSWYQQTPGQGLQFLFEYFSETQRNKGNFPGRFSGRQFSNSRSEMNVSTLELGDSALYLCASSSQGSSYNEQFFGPGTRLTVL.